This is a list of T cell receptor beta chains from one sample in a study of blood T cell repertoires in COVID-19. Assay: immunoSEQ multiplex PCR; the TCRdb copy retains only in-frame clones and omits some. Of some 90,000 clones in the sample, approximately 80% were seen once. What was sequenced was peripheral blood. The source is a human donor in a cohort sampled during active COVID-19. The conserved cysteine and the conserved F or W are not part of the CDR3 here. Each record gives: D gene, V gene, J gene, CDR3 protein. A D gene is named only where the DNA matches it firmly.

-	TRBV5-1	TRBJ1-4	ASSLGRGSNEKLF
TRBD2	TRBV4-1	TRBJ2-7	ASSPIRSGTSGRGYEQY
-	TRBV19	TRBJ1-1	ATLSQDTIGTEAF
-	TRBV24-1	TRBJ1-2	ATSGGLGYGYT
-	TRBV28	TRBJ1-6	ASSSAASSYNSPLH
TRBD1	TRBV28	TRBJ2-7	ASSLAPGQGAYEQY
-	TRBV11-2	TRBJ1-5	ASSSGARGGNQPQH
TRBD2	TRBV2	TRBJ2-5	ASSPGLAGAKETQY
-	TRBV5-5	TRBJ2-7	ASSLTGLVSSYEQY
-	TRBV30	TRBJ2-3	AWSWPDTQY
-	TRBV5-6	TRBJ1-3	ASSRLYSGNTIY
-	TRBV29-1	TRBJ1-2	SVEVQEANYGYT
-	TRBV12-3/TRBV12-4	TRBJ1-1	ASSSLYTEAF
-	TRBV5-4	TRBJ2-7	ASTPGGGRSYEQY
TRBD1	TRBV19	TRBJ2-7	ASSIDMGDSFLDEQY
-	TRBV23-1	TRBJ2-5	ASSQSTVKQEETQY
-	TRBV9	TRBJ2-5	ASSVMDGGQETQY
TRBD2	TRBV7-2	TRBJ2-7	ASSPVAGGGNEQY
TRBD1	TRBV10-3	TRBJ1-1	AISQGAYTEAF
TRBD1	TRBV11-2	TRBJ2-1	ASSRTGTAYNEQF
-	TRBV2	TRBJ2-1	ASSPHSFSYNEQF
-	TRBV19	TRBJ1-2	ASSIGGSGYGYT
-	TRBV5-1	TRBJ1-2	ASSQISGYDYGYT
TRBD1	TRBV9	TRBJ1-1	ASSAQGGTEAF
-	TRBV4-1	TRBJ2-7	ASSRRTGLGYEQY
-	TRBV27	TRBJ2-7	ASSFHSGGPFYEQY
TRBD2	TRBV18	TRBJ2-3	ASSPPAAGDVSDTQY
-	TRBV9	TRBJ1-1	ASSAQGTEAF
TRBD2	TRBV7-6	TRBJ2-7	ASSPQTSGSPYEQY
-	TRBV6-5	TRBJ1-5	ATAGGNQPQH
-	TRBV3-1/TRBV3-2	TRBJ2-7	ASSPTPGVSEQY
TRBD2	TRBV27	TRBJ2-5	ASSPTGTSGSNQETQY
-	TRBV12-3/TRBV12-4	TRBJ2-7	ASSFNSPYEQY
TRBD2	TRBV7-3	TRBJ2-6	ASSLREGAGANVLT
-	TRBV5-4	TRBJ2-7	ASSSLPGRSTLEQY
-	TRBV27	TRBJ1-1	ASSLREDTEAF
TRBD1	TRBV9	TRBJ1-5	ASSPGQGIRGAQH
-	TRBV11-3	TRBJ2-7	ASSLEGAGEQY